These 27 T cell receptor beta chains were all obtained from the same sample, sequenced in a study of T cell responses to AZD1222 COVID-19 vaccine (TCRdb year 2021). Library generation was performed with the immunoSEQ multiplex PCR assay. Sourced from immuneACCESS, this table was stored by TCRdb with only in-frame sequences that have V and J called. A share of the clones is absent; for the studies checked, an unresolved V gene accounts for under half, and the remainder has no known explanation. The table for this sample lists approximately 120,000 clones; around 83% of them were counted only once. The ten top clones hold around 27% of the sample. The sample's time point label, in plain terms: about 28 days (+/-7) after the second vaccine dose. This sample comprised peripheral blood, obtained 28 days after the second AZD1222 dose. Source of these receptors: an adult who received the AZD1222 COVID-19 vaccine.

Concerning this clone: The same CDR3 also results from other DNA sequences found in this sample. The V and J genes are TRBV19 and TRBJ2-5, with TRBD1 matching over 10 bases. The germline CDR1 and CDR2 sequences are LNHDA and SQIVND (reference sequence). V dropped 3 bases and J dropped 3; count of bases not matched to a gene: 4. The CDR3 contains 15 residues. Here the CDR3 DNA reads TGTGCCAGTAGTATCGGTGGGACAGGGGAAGAGACCCAGTACTTC. This encodes CASSIGGTGEETQYF.

This clone was observed a single time. The chain recombines TRBV27 with TRBJ1-2; no clear D. The CDR3 loop spans 13 amino acids. V was trimmed by 2 bases and J by 6 bases, leaving 10 bases between them. CDR1 and CDR2 from the germline V gene are MNHEY and SMNVEV (reference sequence). Written as DNA, the CDR3 is TGTGCCAGCAGTTTAACGGGTGGGAATGGCTACACCTTC. Encoded protein: CASSLTGGNGYTF.

This clone was seen a handful of times. The chain employs TRBV7-3 and TRBJ2-2; D not certain. Trimming pared 3 bases from V and 1 base from J, leaving 12 bases between. Per germline, CDR1 SGHTA and CDR2 FQGTGA. This CDR3 has 16 amino acids. Here the CDR3 DNA reads TGTGCCAGCAGCTTTGGTCTGGTCTTGAACACCGGGGAGCTGTTTTTT. The encoded protein is CASSFGLVLNTGELFF.

The rearrangement links TRBV24-1 to TRBJ1-5; D is unresolved. The V end was cut by 6 bases, the J end by 3 bases, with 11 bases between. The length of the CDR3 is 14 residues. The germline V gene has CDR1 KGHDR and CDR2 SFDVKD. CDR3 amino acids: CATSRADPNQPQHF. Here the CDR3 DNA reads TGTGCCACCAGTAGGGCCGACCCCAATCAGCCCCAGCATTTT.

J is TRBJ1-2 and V is TRBV5-6; D is possibly TRBD1 (6 bases). The CDR3 runs 15 residues. Germline V gene lookup returns CDR1 SGHDT and CDR2 YYEEEE. The ends were cut back, 7 bases at V and 5 bases at J, with 21 bases in the middle. The CDR3 reads CASLLGGRWKYGYTF. CDR3 DNA sequence: TGTGCCAGCCTTCTTGGGGGGCGCTGGAAATATGGCTACACCTTC.

V usage is TRBV18 and J usage is TRBJ2-7; 7 nucleotides agree with TRBD2. Looked up from germline, CDR1 is KGHSH and CDR2 is LQKENI. Trimming cost V 2 bases and J 2 bases; bases outside gene matches: 12. This CDR3 has 17 amino acids. CDR3 in amino acids: CASSPSGLAASTYEQYF. As DNA, the CDR3 is TGTGCCAGCTCACCAAGCGGTCTAGCGGCCTCTACCTACGAGCAGTACTTC.

The rearrangement uses TRBV28 and TRBJ2-2, with 9 bases fitting TRBD2. The junction had 10 bases not matched to a gene; V was cut back by 2 bases and J by 6 bases. CDR1 and CDR2 (germline): MDHEN, SYDVKM. The CDR3 runs to 17 residues. The CDR3 protein is CASSLGASGARAGELFF. CDR3 bases: TGTGCCAGCAGTTTAGGGGCTAGCGGGGCCCGGGCCGGGGAGCTGTTTTTT.

The V call is TRBV19, the J call TRBJ2-7, with D unresolved. Trimming removed 6 bases at V and 4 bases at J, with 10 bases between. The CDR3 extends over 12 amino acids. The germline V gene encodes CDR1 LNHDA and CDR2 SQIVND (reference sequence). CDR3 sequence (DNA): TGTGCCAGTAGCCGGCTTGGGTACGAGCAGTACTTC. Translating gives CASSRLGYEQYF.

The chain joins TRBV15 to TRBJ2-2; TRBD1 matches 8 bases. Germline V gene lookup returns CDR1 LNHNV and CDR2 YYDKDF (reference sequence). The CDR3 spans 14 residues. Trimming removed 8 bases from V and 5 bases from J; junction bases left unmatched: 7. The CDR3: CATRWDRQTGELFF. CDR3 bases: TGTGCCACCCGATGGGACAGGCAAACCGGGGAGCTGTTTTTT.

This clone was picked up a small number of times. The sample holds other DNA sequences that translate to the same CDR3. The rearrangement links TRBV7-2 to TRBJ2-1; no clear D. V dropped 2 bases and J dropped 10 bases, with 9 bases sitting between them. In germline, CDR1 is SGHTA, CDR2 FQGNSA. The CDR3 has 12 residues. CDR3 in DNA: TGTGCCAGCAGCTTAAGTTGGGGAGAGCAGTTCTTC. Translating gives CASSLSWGEQFF.

The V call is TRBV18, the J call TRBJ1-1; TRBD1 is a possible D gene (6 bases). This CDR3 has 13 amino acids. Deletions cut 5 bases from V and 6 bases from J, with 13 bases between. CDR1 KGHSH and CDR2 LQKENI come from the germline V gene. CDR3 DNA sequence: TGTGCCAGCTCAGATGGACAGTCTCCTGAAGCTTTCTTT. Amino acids: CASSDGQSPEAFF.

The chain couples TRBV2 to TRBJ1-2, with TRBD1 as a possible D gene (6 bases). Germline loops: CDR1 SNHLY, CDR2 FYNNEI. Between the trimmed V and J ends, which lost 3 bases and 7 bases, there was a span of 12 bases. The CDR3 runs 13 residues. The CDR3 reads CASSDTQGAGYTF. The CDR3 DNA follows: TGTGCCAGCAGTGACACACAGGGAGCTGGCTACACCTTC.

V gene TRBV28 combines with J gene TRBJ1-1; D not resolved. The V gene lost 7 bases and the J gene lost 2 bases, with 11 bases spanning the gap. The CDR3 loop spans 13 amino acids. Per the germline V gene, CDR1 is MDHEN and CDR2 is SYDVKM. For the CDR3, the DNA is TGTGCCAGCAAAGGAGGGATCAACACTGAAGCTTTCTTT. Amino acids: CASKGGINTEAFF.

CDR3 loop: CASSLRQYSGYTF. The CDR3 DNA is TGTGCCAGCAGTTTAAGGCAGTATAGTGGCTACACCTTC. V and J are TRBV12-3 or TRBV12-4 and TRBJ1-2; D gene unclear. The CDR3 is 13 residues long. V was cut by 2 bases and J by 7 bases, with 11 bases left in between.

The rearrangement uses TRBV2 and TRBJ1-5; a possible D gene is TRBD1 (5 bases). The CDR3 totals 15 residues. The germline CDR1 and CDR2 sequences are SNHLY and FYNNEI. V was trimmed by 6 bases and J by 8 bases, leaving 20 bases between them. The CDR3 sequence is CASRPRSSGGEPQHF. CDR3 in DNA: TGTGCCAGCAGACCCCGTAGTTCCGGGGGGGAGCCCCAGCATTTT. Full variable domain (rest looked up from reference TRBV2 and TRBJ1-5): EPEVTQTPSHQVTQMGQEVILRCVPISNHLYFYWYRQILGQKVEFLVSFYNNEISEKSEIFDDQFSVERPDGSNFTLKIRSTKLEDSAMYFCASRPRSSGGEPQHFGDGTRLSIL.

CDR3 nucleotides: TGTGCCAGCAGTCTTATCAGGGGTAATGAGCAGTTCTTC. Protein product: CASSLIRGNEQFF. This chain connects TRBV6-2 or TRBV6-3 to TRBJ2-1; TRBD1 is a possible D gene (6 bases). The V and J ends lost 5 bases and 7 bases respectively, with 12 bases between them. Germline lookup yields CDR1 MNHEY and CDR2 SVGEGT. The CDR3 extends over 13 amino acids.

The V and J genes are TRBV5-6 and TRBJ1-3; D gene unclear. Trimming took 6 bases from V and 4 from J, leaving 14 bases between them. Per germline, CDR1 SGHDT and CDR2 YYEEEE. This CDR3 has 14 amino acids. CDR3 sequence: CASTGLRVGNTIYF. CDR3 coding DNA: TGTGCCAGCACCGGTCTGAGGGTCGGAAACACCATATATTTT. Filled out from reference TRBV5-6 and TRBJ1-3, the complete variable domain reads DAGVTQSPTHLIKTRGQQVTLRCSPKSGHDTVSWYQQALGQGPQFIFQYYEEEERQRGNFPDRFSGHQFPNYSSELNVNALLLGDSALYLCASTGLRVGNTIYFGEGSWLTVV.

This rearrangement joins TRBV19 to TRBJ2-7; the match to TRBD1 covers 8 bases. This CDR3 is 13 amino acids long. Germline V gives CDR1 LNHDA, CDR2 SQIVND (reference sequence). J gave up 5 bases and V 6 bases, and 6 bases lay outside the gene matches. The CDR3 region is CASRDRAVNEQYF. CDR3 sequence (DNA): TGTGCCAGTAGGGACAGGGCGGTGAACGAGCAGTACTTC.

This chain's CDR3 is CASSGRQTGTDTQYF. The CDR3 DNA follows: TGTGCCAGCAGTGGGCGACAGACGGGCACAGATACGCAGTATTTT. The chain couples TRBV6-2 or TRBV6-3 to TRBJ2-3, with D perhaps TRBD1 (5 bases). Trimming cost V 5 bases and J 1 base, with 13 bases left between them. Germline assignment: CDR1 MNHEY and CDR2 SVGEGT. The CDR3 has 15 residues.

The CDR3 is CASSTREVANSPLHF. CDR3 DNA: TGTGCCAGTAGTACTAGAGAGGTGGCTAATTCACCCCTCCACTTT. This chain links TRBV19 with TRBJ1-6; D is unclear. V lost 4 bases and J 6 bases, leaving 13 bases between the germline ends. The CDR3 loop spans 15 amino acids. Germline values: CDR1 LNHDA, CDR2 SQIVND (reference sequence).

The chain uses TRBV4-1 and TRBJ1-2, with TRBD1 matching over 7 bases. This CDR3 comprises 14 residues. Germline CDR1 reads MGHRA; CDR2 reads YSYEKL. V dropped 0 bases and J dropped 4; count of bases not matched to a gene: 2. CDR3 in amino acids: CASSQETGSYGYTF. The CDR3 DNA reads as TGCGCCAGCAGCCAAGAGACAGGGAGCTATGGCTACACCTTC.

This clone was counted once. The CDR3 spells CSASRSQGKGQPQHF. The DNA for the CDR3 is TGCAGTGCTAGTAGGTCACAGGGGAAGGGGCAGCCCCAGCATTTT. The chain employs TRBV20-1 and TRBJ1-5; 7 bases match TRBD1. The CDR3 runs 15 residues. V shed 3 bases and J 7 bases; nucleotides not matched to a gene: 12. Germline assignment: CDR1 DFQATT and CDR2 SNEGSKA (reference sequence).

The chain carries TRBV7-2 and TRBJ1-2; D unclear. This CDR3 contains 14 residues. Trimming removed 1 base at V and 2 bases at J, with 8 bases between. Looked up from germline, CDR1 is SGHTA and CDR2 is FQGNSA. The CDR3 DNA reads TGTGCCAGCAGCTTAGGGCGGGTCAACTATGGCTACACCTTC. Translated: CASSLGRVNYGYTF.

V usage is TRBV3-1 (or the pseudogene TRBV3-2) and J usage is TRBJ1-6; the match to TRBD1 covers 9 bases. This CDR3 is built from 14 residues. Trimming at V came to 3 bases and at J to 10 bases, leaving 4 bases not matched to a gene. Germline V CDR1 and CDR2: LGHDT, YNNKEL (reference sequence). CDR3: CASSHRDRDSPLHF. The CDR3 DNA reads as TGTGCCAGCAGCCACCGGGACAGGGACTCACCCCTCCACTTT.

This chain joins TRBV5-5 and TRBJ2-3; 8 nucleotides match TRBD1. This CDR3 is built from 15 residues. J gave up 2 bases and V 6 bases, and 8 bases lay outside the gene matches. The germline gives CDR1 SGHKS, CDR2 YYEKEE (reference sequence). The CDR3 sequence: CASIFRGRSTDTQYF. In nucleotides, the CDR3 is TGTGCCAGCATCTTCAGGGGGCGGTCCACAGATACGCAGTATTTT.

V usage is TRBV5-4 and J usage is TRBJ2-7; 8 bases map to TRBD1. CDR1 and CDR2 from the germline V gene are SGHNT and YYREEE (reference sequence). With V trimmed by 9 bases and J by 2 bases, 10 bases remained unmatched. There are 14 residues in the CDR3. CDR3 amino acids: CATWRQGSTYEQYF. The CDR3 coding sequence is TGTGCCACCTGGCGACAGGGGTCAACCTACGAGCAGTACTTC.

The chain recombines TRBV27 with TRBJ2-7; TRBD1 might be the D (6 bases). CDR1 is MNHEY and CDR2 is SMNVEV in the germline V gene (reference sequence). V shed 5 bases and J shed 3 bases, with 14 bases lying between them. The CDR3 has 14 residues. CDR3 nucleotide sequence: TGTGCCAGCAGTAAATTTAAACAGGGCTACGAGCAGTACTTC. Its protein is CASSKFKQGYEQYF.